A selection of T cell receptor beta chains follows, all from one sample in a study of technical replicates of blood from several donors. Repertoires were generated with immunoSEQ multiplex PCR, while TCRdb's copy carries only in-frame clones and drops some. The profile shows some 10,000 clones, approximately 94% of them singletons. The source material was PBMCs. The receptor set was obtained from a human donor in good health. CDR3s include the opening cysteine and the closing phenylalanine or tryptophan. Fields, in order: D gene, V gene, J gene, clone size, CDR3 DNA, CDR3 protein. D genes are given only for firm matches. Only some rows state a clone size, as once, few, many or a class for expanded clones.

d_gene: NA; v_gene: TRBV6-5; j_gene: TRBJ1-3; abundance: NA; CDR3nt: TGTGCCAGCAGTTACTCGAGTATCCTAGGAAACACCATATATTTT; CDR3aa: CASSYSSILGNTIYF
d_gene: NA; v_gene: TRBV4-1; j_gene: TRBJ2-7; abundance: once; CDR3nt: TGCGCCAGCAGCCAAGATGCATCTCCGGGGTTCGAGCAGTACTTC; CDR3aa: CASSQDASPGFEQYF
d_gene: NA; v_gene: TRBV18; j_gene: TRBJ2-7; abundance: once; CDR3nt: TGTGCCAGCTCACCAACAAGTGGGGCGAGGTCCTACGAGCAGTACTTC; CDR3aa: CASSPTSGARSYEQYF
d_gene: TRBD1; v_gene: TRBV11-3; j_gene: TRBJ2-1; abundance: once; CDR3nt: TGTGCCAGCAGCTTAGCCCTCCGGGACAGGGAGCCCGACAATGAGCAGTTCTTC; CDR3aa: CASSLALRDREPDNEQFF
d_gene: TRBD1; v_gene: TRBV20-1; j_gene: TRBJ1-2; abundance: NA; CDR3nt: TGCAGTGCTAGGACAGGGTTTGGCTACACCTTC; CDR3aa: CSARTGFGYTF
d_gene: NA; v_gene: TRBV4-1; j_gene: TRBJ1-1; abundance: NA; CDR3nt: TGCGCCAGCAGCCAAGAGGTGGGGGGGGCCACTGAAGCTTTCTTT; CDR3aa: CASSQEVGGATEAFF
d_gene: NA; v_gene: TRBV9; j_gene: TRBJ2-3; abundance: NA; CDR3nt: TGTGCCAGCAGCGTAGCGAACACAGGAGCTACGCAGTATTTT; CDR3aa: CASSVANTGATQYF
d_gene: NA; v_gene: TRBV27; j_gene: TRBJ2-6; abundance: NA; CDR3nt: TGTGCCAGCAGTTTATCGAGGCCAGGGCCCCTATCTGGGGCCAACGTCCTGACTTTC; CDR3aa: CASSLSRPGPLSGANVLTF
d_gene: TRBD1; v_gene: TRBV6-1; j_gene: TRBJ2-6; abundance: NA; CDR3nt: TGTGCCAGCAGTGGCCGGGACAGGGGGCGAAATGGGGCCAACGTCCTGACTTTC; CDR3aa: CASSGRDRGRNGANVLTF
d_gene: TRBD2; v_gene: TRBV25-1; j_gene: TRBJ2-4; abundance: NA; CDR3nt: TGTGCCAGCAGCCCATACTCCCAGCGGGAGGGCAGAAACATTCAGTACTTC; CDR3aa: CASSPYSQREGRNIQYF
d_gene: NA; v_gene: TRBV10-3; j_gene: TRBJ2-3; abundance: once; CDR3nt: TGTGCCATCCACCGGGATATTAACACAGATACGCAGTATTTT; CDR3aa: CAIHRDINTDTQYF
d_gene: NA; v_gene: TRBV6-6; j_gene: TRBJ1-2; abundance: once; CDR3nt: TGTGCCAGCAGGCAAGACAGCGATACTAACTATGGCTACACCTTC; CDR3aa: CASRQDSDTNYGYTF
d_gene: TRBD1; v_gene: TRBV6-1; j_gene: TRBJ2-1; abundance: NA; CDR3nt: TGTGCCAGCAGTGAGGGGGAGGGGACAGGGGGGAATGAGCAGTTCTTC; CDR3aa: CASSEGEGTGGNEQFF
d_gene: NA; v_gene: TRBV10-3; j_gene: TRBJ1-4; abundance: NA; CDR3nt: TGTGCCATCAGAACGGGGTCCGGGCGTAATGAAAAACTGTTTTTT; CDR3aa: CAIRTGSGRNEKLFF
d_gene: TRBD1; v_gene: TRBV7-9; j_gene: TRBJ1-1; abundance: NA; CDR3nt: TGTGCCATACAGGGGTCGAACACTGAAGCTTTCTTT; CDR3aa: CAIQGSNTEAFF
d_gene: NA; v_gene: TRBV11-3; j_gene: TRBJ2-7; abundance: once; CDR3nt: TGTGCCAGCAGCCCAGGACTGGGTAAGGTATACGAGCAGTACTTC; CDR3aa: CASSPGLGKVYEQYF